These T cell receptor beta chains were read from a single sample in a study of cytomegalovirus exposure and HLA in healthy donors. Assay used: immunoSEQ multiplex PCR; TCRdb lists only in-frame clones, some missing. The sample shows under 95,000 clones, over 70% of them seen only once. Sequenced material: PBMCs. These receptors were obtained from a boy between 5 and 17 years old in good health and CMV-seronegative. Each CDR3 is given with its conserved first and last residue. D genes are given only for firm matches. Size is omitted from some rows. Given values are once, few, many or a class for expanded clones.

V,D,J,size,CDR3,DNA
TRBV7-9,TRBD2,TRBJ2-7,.,CASSPQRGWYEQYF,TGTGCCAGCAGCCCGCAGCGGGGGTGGTACGAGCAGTACTTC
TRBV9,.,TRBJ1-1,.,CASSEPDRSGTEAFF,TGTGCCAGCAGCGAACCAGACAGGTCCGGCACTGAAGCTTTCTTT
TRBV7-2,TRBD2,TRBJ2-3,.,CASSFRGGASDTQYF,TGTGCCAGCAGCTTTCGCGGGGGGGCCTCAGATACGCAGTATTTT
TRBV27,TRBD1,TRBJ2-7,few,CASSSRQGTSYEQYF,TGTGCCAGCAGTTCCAGACAGGGGACCTCCTACGAGCAGTACTTC
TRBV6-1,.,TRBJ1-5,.,CASSGQTGNQPQHF,TGTGCCAGCAGTGGACAGACGGGCAATCAGCCCCAGCATTTT
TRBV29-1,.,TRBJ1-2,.,CSVYVQGDGYTF,TGCAGCGTTTACGTACAGGGAGATGGCTACACCTTC
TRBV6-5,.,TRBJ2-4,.,CASTPGHLAKNIQYF,TGTGCCAGCACCCCGGGACATCTAGCCAAAAACATTCAGTACTTC
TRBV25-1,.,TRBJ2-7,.,CASSELWTETYEQYF,TGTGCCAGCAGTGAACTCTGGACAGAGACCTACGAGCAGTACTTC
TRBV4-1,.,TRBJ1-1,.,CASSPRFNTEAFF,TGCGCCAGCAGCCCGAGATTTAACACTGAAGCTTTCTTT
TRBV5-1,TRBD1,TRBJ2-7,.,CASTGDHGPYEQYF,TGCGCCAGTACAGGGGACCATGGCCCCTACGAGCAGTACTTC
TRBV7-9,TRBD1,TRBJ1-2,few,CASSLSDRANYGYTF,TGTGCCAGCAGCTTGTCGGACAGGGCGAACTATGGCTACACCTTC
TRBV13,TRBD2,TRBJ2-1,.,CASSLIAGGGNEQFF,TGTGCCAGCAGCTTGATAGCGGGAGGAGGCAATGAGCAGTTCTTC
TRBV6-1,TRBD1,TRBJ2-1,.,CASSDRDRGNEQFF,TGTGCCAGCAGTGATAGGGACAGGGGTAATGAGCAGTTCTTC
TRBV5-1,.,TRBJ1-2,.,CASSLGDSLYGYTF,TGCGCCAGCAGCTTGGGAGACAGCCTCTATGGCTACACCTTC
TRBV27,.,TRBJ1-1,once,CASSSSSLTTEAFF,TGTGCCAGCAGTTCCTCCTCCCTAACCACTGAAGCTTTCTTT
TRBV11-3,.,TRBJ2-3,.,CASSSGGDIDTQYF,TGTGCCAGCAGCTCGGGCGGGGATATAGATACGCAGTATTTT
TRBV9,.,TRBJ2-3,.,CASSVVDRDTQYF,TGTGCCAGCAGCGTAGTAGATCGCGATACGCAGTATTTT
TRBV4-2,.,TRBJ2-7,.,CASSHGRDYEQYF,TGTGCCAGCAGCCACGGACGGGACTACGAGCAGTACTTC
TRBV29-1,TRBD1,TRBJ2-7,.,CSVDYRGDEQYF,TGCAGCGTTGATTACAGGGGTGACGAGCAGTACTTC
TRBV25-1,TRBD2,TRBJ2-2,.,CASSPPGLAGTGELFF,TGTGCCAGCAGTCCACCGGGACTAGCGGGCACCGGGGAGCTGTTTTTT
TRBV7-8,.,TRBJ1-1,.,CASSFKSGGTEAFF,TGTGCCAGCAGCTTCAAGTCCGGAGGGACTGAAGCTTTCTTT
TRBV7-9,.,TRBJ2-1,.,CASSYIRGYWAGNEQFF,TGTGCCAGCAGCTACATACGGGGATACTGGGCGGGCAATGAGCAGTTCTTC
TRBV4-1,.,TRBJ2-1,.,CASSHGQIGYNEQFF,TGCGCCAGCAGCCACGGACAAATTGGGTACAATGAGCAGTTCTTC